This TCR beta chain was sequenced in a study of CD8+CD57+ T cells in acquired aplastic anemia. Study-wide points: Between patients and controls, over 25 CD8+ CDR3 sequences were found in common.

In regard to this clonotype: What it recognizes is unknown.

In patients chosen for sequencing, flow cytometry had shown CD8+CD57+ cell expansion. CDR3 and TCR beta VDJ profiling relied on a genomic DNA template. TCRdb recomputed calls from the reads with MiXCR, one row per CDR3 protein. There are 150,000 to 200,000 distinct CDR3 sequences in the sample; around half occur only once, and under 40% lies in the top ten. The germline gives CDR1 SGHRS, CDR2 YFSETQ. V was cut by 3 bases and J by 4 bases, with 13 bases left in between. The CDR3 runs to 15 residues. Specimen: sorted CD4+, CD8+, or CD8+CD57+ T cells (not recorded which) from PBMCs. V usage is TRBV5-1 and J usage is TRBJ2-2, with D maybe TRBD2 (5 bases). The sequence came from a human donor with aplastic anemia. CDR3 sequence (DNA): TGCGCCAGCAGCTACGCTATGGGGAGCACCGGGGAGCTGTTTTTT. The encoded protein is CASSYAMGSTGELFF.